These T cell receptor beta chains were read from a single sample in a study of shared clonotypes between healthy human individuals. TCRdb's table, derived via immunoSEQ multiplex PCR, lists solely in-frame clones and lacks some. The sample holds roughly 520,000 clones, 90% to 97% seen once. The material sequenced was naive CD4+ T cells sorted from blood. The receptors were gathered from a woman aged 25 to 45 in good health. CDR3s include the opening cysteine and the closing phenylalanine or tryptophan. The D gene is left open where the match is weak. Size values are once, few and many counts, or a class for expanded clones, and some rows have none.

v_call: TRBV28
j_call: TRBJ2-7
clone_size: NA
d_call: NA
cdr3_aa: CASRKTGVSYEQYF
cdr3_nt: TGTGCCAGCAGGAAGACAGGAGTCTCCTACGAGCAGTACTTC

v_call: TRBV19
j_call: TRBJ1-5
clone_size: NA
d_call: NA
cdr3_aa: CASRGGNQPQHF
cdr3_nt: TGTGCCAGTAGGGGGGGCAATCAGCCCCAGCATTTT

v_call: TRBV28
j_call: TRBJ1-2
clone_size: NA
d_call: TRBD1
cdr3_aa: CASSLEGAPYGYTF
cdr3_nt: TGTGCCAGCAGTTTAGAGGGGGCGCCCTATGGCTACACCTTC

v_call: TRBV19
j_call: TRBJ1-2
clone_size: NA
d_call: NA
cdr3_aa: CASKAGGGLGYGYTF
cdr3_nt: TGTGCCAGTAAGGCCGGGGGGGGATTGGGCTATGGCTACACCTTC

v_call: TRBV11-3
j_call: TRBJ2-2
clone_size: NA
d_call: NA
cdr3_aa: CASSFSGVNTGELFF
cdr3_nt: TGTGCCAGCAGCTTTTCAGGGGTGAACACCGGGGAGCTGTTTTTT

v_call: TRBV5-1
j_call: TRBJ2-7
clone_size: NA
d_call: NA
cdr3_aa: CASSLVDDSYEQYF
cdr3_nt: TGCGCCAGCAGCTTGGTGGATGACTCCTACGAGCAGTACTTC

v_call: TRBV5-6
j_call: TRBJ2-2
clone_size: NA
d_call: NA
cdr3_aa: CASSLGGWAGELFF
cdr3_nt: TGTGCCAGCAGCTTGGGGGGATGGGCCGGGGAGCTGTTTTTT

v_call: TRBV5-1
j_call: TRBJ2-7
clone_size: NA
d_call: TRBD1
cdr3_aa: CASKPGQTVYEQHF
cdr3_nt: TGCGCCAGCAAACCGGGACAGACCGTCTATGAGCAGCACTTC

v_call: TRBV28
j_call: TRBJ1-2
clone_size: NA
d_call: NA
cdr3_aa: CASIGRRVYGYTF
cdr3_nt: TGTGCCAGCATCGGACGGAGGGTCTATGGCTACACCTTC

v_call: TRBV5-1
j_call: TRBJ2-5
clone_size: NA
d_call: NA
cdr3_aa: CASSLLTGGEETQYF
cdr3_nt: TGCGCCAGCAGCTTGTTAACAGGGGGGGAAGAGACCCAGTACTTC

v_call: TRBV7-9
j_call: TRBJ2-1
clone_size: NA
d_call: TRBD1
cdr3_aa: CASSSRDRNNEQFF
cdr3_nt: TGTGCCAGCAGCTCCCGGGACAGGAACAATGAGCAGTTCTTC

v_call: TRBV27
j_call: TRBJ2-7
clone_size: NA
d_call: TRBD2
cdr3_aa: CASSLSRESSYEQYF
cdr3_nt: TGTGCCAGCAGTTTGTCGCGGGAGTCTTCCTACGAGCAGTACTTC

v_call: TRBV5-3
j_call: TRBJ1-2
clone_size: NA
d_call: NA
cdr3_aa: CARSQYEANYGYTF
cdr3_nt: TGTGCCAGAAGCCAGTATGAAGCTAACTATGGCTACACCTTC

v_call: TRBV7-9
j_call: TRBJ1-1
clone_size: once
d_call: NA
cdr3_aa: CASSFFLVNTEAFF
cdr3_nt: TGTGCCAGCAGCTTCTTTCTGGTGAACACTGAAGCTTTCTTT

v_call: TRBV7-9
j_call: TRBJ2-1
clone_size: NA
d_call: NA
cdr3_aa: CASSLGLVGDEQFF
cdr3_nt: TGTGCCAGCAGCTTAGGGCTAGTCGGAGATGAGCAGTTCTTC

v_call: TRBV2
j_call: TRBJ1-1
clone_size: NA
d_call: NA
cdr3_aa: CASSQQGTQVNTEAFF
cdr3_nt: TGTGCCAGCAGCCAACAGGGCACCCAAGTGAACACTGAAGCTTTCTTT

v_call: TRBV30
j_call: TRBJ1-2
clone_size: NA
d_call: NA
cdr3_aa: CAWSVLGREGYTF
cdr3_nt: TGTGCCTGGAGTGTACTGGGCAGGGAAGGCTACACCTTC

v_call: TRBV4-1
j_call: TRBJ1-5
clone_size: NA
d_call: TRBD1
cdr3_aa: CASSQEGGTGKWSNQPQHF
cdr3_nt: TGCGCCAGCAGCCAAGAGGGGGGGACAGGGAAATGGAGCAATCAGCCCCAGCATTTT

v_call: TRBV1
j_call: TRBJ2-7
clone_size: NA
d_call: NA
cdr3_aa: CTSSQLAGIHEQYF
cdr3_nt: TGCACCAGCAGCCAGCTAGCGGGAATCCACGAGCAGTACTTC

v_call: TRBV7-2
j_call: TRBJ1-1
clone_size: NA
d_call: TRBD1
cdr3_aa: CASSWGQMEAFF
cdr3_nt: TGTGCCAGCAGCTGGGGACAGATGGAGGCTTTCTTT

v_call: TRBV25-1
j_call: TRBJ1-4
clone_size: NA
d_call: TRBD1
cdr3_aa: CASSSRGGRTNEKLFF
cdr3_nt: TGTGCCAGCAGCTCTCGAGGGGGCCGCACTAATGAAAAACTGTTTTTT

v_call: TRBV7-9
j_call: TRBJ1-1
clone_size: NA
d_call: NA
cdr3_aa: CASSPRTDWGFDTEAFF
cdr3_nt: TGTGCCAGCAGCCCCAGGACAGATTGGGGTTTTGACACTGAAGCTTTCTTT

v_call: TRBV28
j_call: TRBJ1-2
clone_size: NA
d_call: NA
cdr3_aa: CASSSRQMGYTF
cdr3_nt: TGTGCCAGCAGTTCCCGACAGATGGGCTACACCTTC

v_call: TRBV7-2
j_call: TRBJ1-4
clone_size: once
d_call: TRBD1
cdr3_aa: CASSDRDRGLATNEKLFF
cdr3_nt: TGTGCCAGCAGCGACCGGGACAGGGGCCTTGCAACTAATGAAAAACTGTTTTTT

v_call: TRBV9
j_call: TRBJ1-3
clone_size: NA
d_call: NA
cdr3_aa: CASSVGGNSGNTIYF
cdr3_nt: TGTGCCAGCAGCGTAGGGGGTAACTCTGGAAACACCATATATTTT

v_call: TRBV14
j_call: TRBJ1-1
clone_size: few
d_call: NA
cdr3_aa: CASSATGNTEAFF
cdr3_nt: TGTGCCAGCAGCGCGACAGGGAACACTGAAGCTTTCTTT

v_call: TRBV7-9
j_call: TRBJ1-6
clone_size: once
d_call: TRBD1
cdr3_aa: CASSYGTVYNSPLHF
cdr3_nt: TGTGCCAGCAGCTATGGGACAGTTTATAATTCACCCCTCCACTTT

v_call: TRBV18
j_call: TRBJ1-5
clone_size: NA
d_call: NA
cdr3_aa: CASSPQGSNQPQHF
cdr3_nt: TGTGCCAGCTCACCACAGGGGAGCAATCAGCCCCAGCATTTT

v_call: TRBV5-1
j_call: TRBJ2-1
clone_size: NA
d_call: NA
cdr3_aa: CASSLSTQRFYNEQFF
cdr3_nt: TGCGCCAGCAGCTTGTCCACCCAGCGTTTCTACAATGAGCAGTTCTTC

v_call: TRBV7-9
j_call: TRBJ2-1
clone_size: NA
d_call: NA
cdr3_aa: CASSLGRASYNEQFF
cdr3_nt: TGTGCCAGCAGCTTAGGCAGGGCCTCCTACAATGAGCAGTTCTTC

v_call: TRBV18
j_call: TRBJ1-1
clone_size: NA
d_call: NA
cdr3_aa: CASSPRSGEMNTEAFF
cdr3_nt: TGTGCCAGCTCACCAAGGTCAGGGGAAATGAACACTGAAGCTTTCTTT

v_call: TRBV5-1
j_call: TRBJ2-2
clone_size: NA
d_call: NA
cdr3_aa: CASSRSNTGELFF
cdr3_nt: TGCGCCAGCAGTCGGTCGAACACCGGGGAGCTGTTTTTT

v_call: TRBV27
j_call: TRBJ1-2
clone_size: NA
d_call: TRBD1
cdr3_aa: CASSLRGHYGYTF
cdr3_nt: TGTGCCAGCAGTTTGAGGGGGCACTATGGCTACACCTTC

v_call: TRBV6-1
j_call: TRBJ2-5
clone_size: NA
d_call: TRBD1
cdr3_aa: CASSGDRGKRQETQYF
cdr3_nt: TGTGCCAGCAGTGGGGACAGGGGGAAGCGCCAAGAGACCCAGTACTTC

v_call: TRBV28
j_call: TRBJ2-1
clone_size: NA
d_call: TRBD2
cdr3_aa: CASFPRQGTSGDNEQFF
cdr3_nt: TGTGCCAGCTTCCCCCGGCAGGGGACTAGCGGTGACAATGAGCAGTTCTTC

v_call: TRBV5-4
j_call: TRBJ1-4
clone_size: few
d_call: NA
cdr3_aa: CASSLPTELGEKLFF
cdr3_nt: TGTGCCAGCAGCTTACCGACAGAATTGGGGGAAAAACTGTTTTTT

v_call: TRBV28
j_call: TRBJ1-2
clone_size: once
d_call: NA
cdr3_aa: CASSAGHGINYGYTF
cdr3_nt: TGTGCCAGCTCCGCCGGGCACGGAATTAACTATGGCTACACCTTC

v_call: TRBV6-6
j_call: TRBJ2-7
clone_size: NA
d_call: NA
cdr3_aa: CASSPAPFGEQYF
cdr3_nt: TGTGCCAGCAGTCCCGCGCCCTTCGGCGAGCAGTACTTC

v_call: TRBV6-1
j_call: TRBJ2-7
clone_size: NA
d_call: NA
cdr3_aa: CASRETMTLYEQYF
cdr3_nt: TGTGCCAGCAGAGAAACAATGACCCTTTACGAGCAGTACTTC

v_call: TRBV28
j_call: TRBJ1-2
clone_size: NA
d_call: NA
cdr3_aa: CASSFHRPVANYGYTF
cdr3_nt: TGTGCCAGCAGTTTCCACAGGCCAGTAGCTAACTATGGCTACACCTTC

v_call: TRBV6-1
j_call: TRBJ1-1
clone_size: once
d_call: TRBD1
cdr3_aa: CASRADRGHTEAFF
cdr3_nt: TGTGCCAGCAGAGCGGACAGGGGGCACACTGAAGCTTTCTTT

v_call: TRBV30
j_call: TRBJ1-3
clone_size: NA
d_call: NA
cdr3_aa: CAWSVPGHGNTIYF
cdr3_nt: TGTGCCTGGAGTGTACCGGGGCACGGAAACACCATATATTTT

v_call: TRBV15
j_call: TRBJ2-1
clone_size: NA
d_call: NA
cdr3_aa: CATSRDGFLAPTYNEQFF
cdr3_nt: TGTGCCACCAGCAGAGATGGATTCCTAGCGCCAACCTACAATGAGCAGTTCTTC

v_call: TRBV6-6
j_call: TRBJ2-1
clone_size: once
d_call: TRBD1
cdr3_aa: CASSGTGRNEQFF
cdr3_nt: TGTGCCAGCTCCGGGACAGGGAGGAATGAGCAGTTCTTC

v_call: TRBV28
j_call: TRBJ2-7
clone_size: NA
d_call: NA
cdr3_aa: CASSCQLPYEQYF
cdr3_nt: TGTGCCAGCAGCTGTCAGCTCCCCTACGAGCAGTACTTC

v_call: TRBV18
j_call: TRBJ2-1
clone_size: NA
d_call: NA
cdr3_aa: CASSLQLAESYNEQFF
cdr3_nt: TGTGCCAGCTCGCTGCAATTAGCAGAATCCTACAATGAGCAGTTCTTC

v_call: TRBV11-2
j_call: TRBJ1-2
clone_size: NA
d_call: NA
cdr3_aa: CASSGRDYGYTF
cdr3_nt: TGTGCCAGCAGCGGACGTGACTATGGCTACACCTTC

v_call: TRBV6-4
j_call: TRBJ2-2
clone_size: NA
d_call: NA
cdr3_aa: CASRRGLNTGELFF
cdr3_nt: TGTGCCAGCAGGAGAGGACTTAACACCGGGGAGCTGTTTTTT